This TCR beta chain came from a study of cytomegalovirus exposure and HLA in healthy donors. Points from the study as a whole: Previous analysis showed most TCR beta V segments were productive about 90% or about 30% of the time. Among TCR beta chains, those listed as cytomegalovirus-associated numbered about 160. Reportedly, a later analysis found an Asian-associated ancestry cluster had fewer N-insertions than the approximately 670-donor mean.

About this clone itself: Its antigen remains unidentified.

The PCR used 60 Vbeta and 13 Jbeta primers. Using immunoSEQ multiplex PCR, the repertoire was profiled, and TCRdb retains in-frame clones only, with some absent. The sample data list about 96,000 clones. J was trimmed by 2 bases and V by 4 bases; bases with no gene match: 9. The CDR3 spans 16 residues. Germline V gene sequence: CDR1 SGHRS, CDR2 YFSETQ. Source material: PBMCs. The receptor was derived from a woman aged 25 to 39 in good health and CMV-seronegative. V and J are TRBV5-1 and TRBJ2-1, with 7 bases that match TRBD1. In nucleotides, the CDR3 is TGCGCCAGCAGCCTTGCGAACAGGGGAACCTACAATGAGCAGTTCTTC. Encoded protein: CASSLANRGTYNEQFF.